Listed here are 16 T cell receptor beta chains from one sample, sequenced in a study of blood T cell repertoires in COVID-19. TCRdb keeps only in-frame clones here, not all; method: immunoSEQ multiplex PCR. The data contain roughly 130,000 clones, 75% to 90% of them singletons. Material: PBMCs or T cells enriched from blood (not recorded which). These receptors originate from a woman in her fifties or sixties who had recovered from COVID-19.

The chain carries TRBV30 and TRBJ2-2; D is uncertain. Per germline, CDR1 GTSNPN and CDR2 SVGIG (reference sequence). The V and J ends lost 0 bases and 11 bases respectively, with 10 bases between them. The length of the CDR3 is 12 residues. The CDR3 sequence is CAWSVSQVELFF. CDR3 nucleotide sequence: TGTGCCTGGAGTGTAAGTCAGGTTGAGCTGTTTTTT. The full variable domain, completed using reference TRBV30 and TRBJ2-2, is SQTIHQWPATLVQPVGSPLSLECTVEGTSNPNLYWYRQAAGRGLQLLFYSVGIGQISSEVPQNLSASRPQDRQFILSSKKLLLSDSGFYLCAWSVSQVELFFGEGSRLTVL.

The sample holds one count of this clone. CDR3 residues: CASSFELAGADEQFF. CDR3 in DNA: TGCGCCAGCAGCTTCGAGCTAGCGGGGGCCGATGAGCAGTTCTTC. The J gene is TRBJ2-1, the V gene TRBV5-1; 10 nucleotides agree with TRBD2. The junction had 7 bases not matched to a gene; V was cut back by 2 bases and J by 8 bases. From germline, CDR1 is SGHRS and CDR2 YFSETQ. The CDR3 spans 15 residues.

This chain uses TRBV12-3 or TRBV12-4 with TRBJ2-1; perhaps TRBD2 as D (6 bases). The CDR3 length is 12 residues. V was clipped by 7 bases and J by 10 bases, with 14 bases between them. The DNA of the CDR3 is TGTGCCAGCAAACCGGAGGGTAGAGAGCAGTTCTTC. Amino acids: CASKPEGREQFF.

This chain joins TRBV6-5 and TRBJ2-7; D call uncertain. CDR1 MNHEY and CDR2 SVGAGI come from the germline V gene. The CDR3 loop spans 14 amino acids. V was trimmed by 4 bases and J by 1 base, leaving 11 bases between them. This chain's CDR3 is CASSSQTRSYEQYF. The CDR3 DNA is TGTGCCAGCAGTTCCCAGACACGTTCCTACGAGCAGTACTTC.

The chain combines TRBV12-3 or TRBV12-4 with TRBJ2-2; D is unresolved. Trimming took off 6 bases at V and 6 bases at J, with 5 bases between the two ends. This CDR3 contains 11 residues. This chain's CDR3 is CASSTSGELFF. CDR3 nucleotides: TGTGCCAGCAGCACTTCCGGGGAGCTGTTTTTT.

The chain has TRBV3-1 (or the pseudogene TRBV3-2) and TRBJ2-1; 7 bases are shared with TRBD2. CDR3 length equals 17 residues. Germline trimming cut 1 base from V and 3 bases from J; bases unmatched to any gene: 9. CDR1 LGHDT and CDR2 YNNKEL come from the germline V gene (reference sequence). The CDR3 is CASSQGGRGGVYNEQFF. The CDR3 DNA sequence: TGTGCCAGCAGCCAAGGAGGACGCGGGGGAGTCTACAATGAGCAGTTCTTC.

This chain joins TRBV29-1 and TRBJ2-3; TRBD2 matches 13 bases. Germline lookup yields CDR1 SQVTM and CDR2 ANQGSEA. There are 15 residues in the CDR3. Germline trimming cut 3 bases from V and 5 bases from J; bases unmatched to any gene: 5. The CDR3 DNA is TGCAGCGTTGACAGACTAGCGGGGGGCCAAGATACGCAGTATTTT. As protein: CSVDRLAGGQDTQYF.

This chain connects TRBV7-2 to TRBJ2-7, with 7 bases fitting TRBD1. The CDR3 is 15 amino acids. CDR1 and CDR2 from the germline V gene are SGHTA and FQGNSA. Trimming at V came to 1 base and at J to 2 bases, leaving 5 bases not matched to a gene. The DNA of the CDR3 is TGTGCCAGCAGCTTAGTAGGGACAGTCACCTACGAGCAGTACTTC. Its translation: CASSLVGTVTYEQYF.

This clone was seen only a few times. This chain joins TRBV5-1 and TRBJ2-7; 8 nucleotides align to TRBD1. V trimming: 4 bases; J trimming: 5 bases; junction bases outside the gene matches: 5. CDR3 length equals 13 residues. CDR1 and CDR2 from the germline V gene are SGHRS and YFSETQ. CDR3 in amino acids: CASSPRGLDEQYF. CDR3 coding DNA: TGCGCCAGCAGCCCCAGGGGGCTCGACGAGCAGTACTTC.

This clone was seen a single time. The rearrangement uses TRBV19 and TRBJ1-2, with 9 bases lining up with TRBD1. The CDR3 covers 13 residues. CDR1 is LNHDA, CDR2 SQIVND, per germline (reference sequence). V lost 6 bases to trimming and J lost 3 bases; unmatched junction nucleotides: 2. This chain's CDR3 is CASRDRGYYGYTF. The CDR3 DNA reads TGTGCCAGTAGGGACAGGGGATACTATGGCTACACCTTC.

The chain uses TRBV2 and TRBJ1-4; a weak D match, TRBD1 (5 bases). V was clipped by 2 bases and J by 4 bases, with 8 bases between them. Germline V CDR1 and CDR2: SNHLY, FYNNEI. This CDR3 comprises 14 residues. The CDR3 protein is CASSETGFNEKLFF. The CDR3 region has the DNA TGTGCCAGCAGTGAAACAGGATTTAATGAAAAACTGTTTTTT. The whole variable domain, filled in from reference TRBV2 and TRBJ1-4, reads EPEVTQTPSHQVTQMGQEVILRCVPISNHLYFYWYRQILGQKVEFLVSFYNNEISEKSEIFDDQFSVERPDGSNFTLKIRSTKLEDSAMYFCASSETGFNEKLFFGSGTQLSVL.

The gene calls are TRBV5-1 and TRBJ2-1; TRBD1 might be the D (6 bases). V gave up 5 bases and J gave up 7 bases, with 13 bases separating them. The CDR3 has 13 amino acids. Looked up from germline, CDR1 is SGHRS and CDR2 is YFSETQ. CDR3 region: CASSFTGLNEQFF. The CDR3 nucleotides are TGCGCCAGCAGTTTCACAGGGTTAAATGAGCAGTTCTTC. The entire variable domain, with the rest obtained from reference TRBV5-1 and TRBJ2-1, is as follows: KAGVTQTPRYLIKTRGQQVTLSCSPISGHRSVSWYQQTPGQGLQFLFEYFSETQRNKGNFPGRFSGRQFSNSRSEMNVSTLELGDSALYLCASSFTGLNEQFFGPGTRLTVL.

The chain recombines TRBV12-3 or TRBV12-4 with TRBJ1-1, with 7 nucleotides matching TRBD1. J was trimmed by 4 bases and V by 8 bases; bases with no gene match: 7. CDR3 length equals 13 residues. In nucleotides, the CDR3 is TGTGCCAGCGGTAAGGGGGCCGGCACTGAAGCTTTCTTT. Protein product: CASGKGAGTEAFF.

The CDR3 here is CASSSRDSYGYTF. DNA for the CDR3: TGTGCCAGCAGCTCCAGGGACTCCTATGGCTACACCTTC. This chain links TRBV5-4 with TRBJ1-2; D is perhaps TRBD1 (5 bases). The germline CDR1 and CDR2 sequences are SGHNT and YYREEE (reference sequence). The length of the CDR3 is 13 residues. The V gene lost 3 bases and the J gene lost 4 bases, with 10 bases spanning the gap.

The chain couples TRBV14 to TRBJ1-1; D unclear. Germline V lookup: CDR1 SGHDN, CDR2 FVKESK. Trimming took 4 bases from V and 6 from J, leaving 15 bases between them. The CDR3 consists of 14 residues. The CDR3 loop reads CASSPKSRFAEAFF. The CDR3 DNA sequence: TGTGCCAGCAGCCCCAAGTCCCGGTTCGCTGAAGCTTTCTTT.

A few counts support this clone. The CDR3 region has the DNA TGTGCCAGCAGCCCGGACTCAACCAATGAGCAGTTCTTC. Amino acids: CASSPDSTNEQFF. The V and J genes are TRBV27 and TRBJ2-1; D is perhaps TRBD2 (5 bases). Between the trimmed V and J ends, which lost 6 bases and 6 bases, there was a span of 12 bases. This CDR3 has 13 amino acids. Germline loops: CDR1 MNHEY, CDR2 SMNVEV (reference sequence).